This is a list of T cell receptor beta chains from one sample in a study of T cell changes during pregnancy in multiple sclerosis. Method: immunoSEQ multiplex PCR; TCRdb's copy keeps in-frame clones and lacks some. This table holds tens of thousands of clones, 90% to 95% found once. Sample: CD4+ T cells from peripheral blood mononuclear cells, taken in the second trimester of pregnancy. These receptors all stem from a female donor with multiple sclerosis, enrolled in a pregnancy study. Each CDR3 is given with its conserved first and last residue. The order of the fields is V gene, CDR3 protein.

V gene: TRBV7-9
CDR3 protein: CASSFGTSGTTDTQYF

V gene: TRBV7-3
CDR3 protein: CASSPHGGMNTEAFF

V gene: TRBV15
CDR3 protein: CATSSEMIDTQYF

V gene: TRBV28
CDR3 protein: CASSFPQGVIGTFF

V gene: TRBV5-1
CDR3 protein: CASSLDGRSWSYEQYF

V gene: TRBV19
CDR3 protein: CATSTGRTPDTQYF

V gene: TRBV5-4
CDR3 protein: CASSRGQGSNTGELFF

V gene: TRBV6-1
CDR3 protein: CASILDRVFTGELFF

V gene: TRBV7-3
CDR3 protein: CASSFSGDTGELFF

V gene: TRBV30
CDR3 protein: CAWSAQGDGANVLTF

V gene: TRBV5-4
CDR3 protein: CASSFQGAKETQYF

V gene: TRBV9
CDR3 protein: CASSVSPGQGAGELFF

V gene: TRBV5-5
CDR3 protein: CASSLGGDLLSYEQYF